This T cell receptor (beta chain) was captured in a study of blood T cell repertoires in COVID-19. The V and J ends lost 5 bases and 6 bases respectively, with 13 bases between them. The CDR3 extends over 14 amino acids. Germline loops: CDR1 KGHDR, CDR2 SFDVKD. Generated by immunoSEQ multiplex PCR, the TCRdb table keeps only in-frame clones and is missing some. The sample includes approximately 140,000 clones, more than 75% of them seen just once. A few counts support this clone. The V gene is TRBV24-1, the J gene TRBJ2-1; D might be TRBD2 (6 bases). The sequence was obtained from a human donor with acute or convalescent COVID-19. The donor label of this sample is uncertain. Source material: peripheral blood. The CDR3 coding sequence is TGTGCCACCAGTGGGGGACGGGGAGGCAATGAGCAGTTCTTC. Translation: CATSGGRGGNEQFF.